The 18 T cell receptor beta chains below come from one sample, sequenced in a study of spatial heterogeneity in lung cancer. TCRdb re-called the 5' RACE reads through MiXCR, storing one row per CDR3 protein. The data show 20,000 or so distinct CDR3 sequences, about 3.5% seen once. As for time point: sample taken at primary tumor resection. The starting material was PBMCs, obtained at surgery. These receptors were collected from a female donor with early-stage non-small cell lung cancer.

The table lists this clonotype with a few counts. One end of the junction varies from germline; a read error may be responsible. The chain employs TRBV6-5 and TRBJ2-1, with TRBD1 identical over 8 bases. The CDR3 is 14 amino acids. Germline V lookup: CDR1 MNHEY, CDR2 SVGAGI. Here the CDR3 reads CVSSLGQGHNEQFF. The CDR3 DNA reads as TGTGTCAGCAGTTTAGGACAGGGTCACAATGAGCAGTTCTTC.

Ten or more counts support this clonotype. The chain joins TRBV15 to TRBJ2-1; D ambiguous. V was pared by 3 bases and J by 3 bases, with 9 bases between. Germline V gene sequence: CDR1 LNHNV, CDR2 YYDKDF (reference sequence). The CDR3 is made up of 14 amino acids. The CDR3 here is CATSSYGGYNEQFF. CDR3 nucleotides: TGTGCCACCAGCAGTTATGGTGGCTACAATGAGCAGTTCTTC.

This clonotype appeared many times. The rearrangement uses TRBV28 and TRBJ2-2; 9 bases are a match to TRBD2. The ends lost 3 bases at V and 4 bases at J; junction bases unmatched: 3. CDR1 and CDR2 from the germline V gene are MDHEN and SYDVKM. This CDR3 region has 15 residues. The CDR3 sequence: CASSFPAGGTGELFF. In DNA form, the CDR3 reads TGTGCCAGCAGTTTTCCAGCGGGAGGCACCGGGGAGCTGTTTTTT. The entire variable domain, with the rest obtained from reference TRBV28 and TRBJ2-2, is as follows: DVKVTQSSRYLVKRTGEKVFLECVQDMDHENMFWYRQDPGLGLRLIYFSYDVKMKEKGDIPEGYSVSREKKERFSLILESASTNQTSMYLCASSFPAGGTGELFFGEGSRLTVL.

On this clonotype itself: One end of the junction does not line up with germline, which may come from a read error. The CDR3 loop is CASSEDSSTNEKLFF. DNA for the CDR3: TGTGCCAGCAGTGAGGACAGTTCAACTAATGAAAAACTATTTTTT. This chain joins TRBV6-1 and TRBJ1-4; D is perhaps TRBD1 (6 bases). Germline V CDR1 and CDR2: MNHNS, SASEGT. CDR3 size: 15 residues.

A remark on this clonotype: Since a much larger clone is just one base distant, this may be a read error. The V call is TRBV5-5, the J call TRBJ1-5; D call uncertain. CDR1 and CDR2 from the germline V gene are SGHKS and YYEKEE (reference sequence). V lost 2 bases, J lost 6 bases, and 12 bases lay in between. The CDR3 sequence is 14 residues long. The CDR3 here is CASSLMAEAQPQHF. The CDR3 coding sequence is TGTGCCAGCAGCTTAATGGCAGAGGCTCAGCCCCAGCATTTT. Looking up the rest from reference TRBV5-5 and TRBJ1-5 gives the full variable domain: DAGVTQSPTHLIKTRGQQVTLRCSPISGHKSVSWYQQVLGQGPQFIFQYYEKEERGRGNFPDRFSARQFPNYSSELNVNALLLGDSALYLCASSLMAEAQPQHFGDGTRLSIL.

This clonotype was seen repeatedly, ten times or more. CDR3 amino acids: CASSGQGNTEAFF. The CDR3 nucleotides are TGTGCCAGCAGTGGACAGGGGAACACTGAAGCTTTCTTT. The rearrangement links TRBV2 to TRBJ1-1; 7 nucleotides line up with TRBD1. This CDR3 has 13 amino acids. Per germline, CDR1 SNHLY and CDR2 FYNNEI. V shed 4 bases, J shed 1 base, and the junction held 0 bases outside the gene matches.

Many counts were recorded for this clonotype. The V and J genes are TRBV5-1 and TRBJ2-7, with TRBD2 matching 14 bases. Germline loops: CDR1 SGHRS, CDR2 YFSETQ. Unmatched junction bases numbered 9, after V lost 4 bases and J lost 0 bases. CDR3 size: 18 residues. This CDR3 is CASSVGLAGVPSSYEQYF. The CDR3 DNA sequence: TGCGCCAGCAGCGTGGGACTAGCGGGAGTGCCGAGCTCCTACGAGCAGTACTTC. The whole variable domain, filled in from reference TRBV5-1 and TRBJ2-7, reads KAGVTQTPRYLIKTRGQQVTLSCSPISGHRSVSWYQQTPGQGLQFLFEYFSETQRNKGNFPGRFSGRQFSNSRSEMNVSTLELGDSALYLCASSVGLAGVPSSYEQYFGPGTRLTVT.

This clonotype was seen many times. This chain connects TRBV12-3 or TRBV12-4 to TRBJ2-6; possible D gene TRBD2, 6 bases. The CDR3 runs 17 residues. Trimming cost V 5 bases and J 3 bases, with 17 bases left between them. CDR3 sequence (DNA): TGTGCCAGCAGTAGTTTTCGGGGAGGAGTTGGGGCCAACGTCCTGACTTTC. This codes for CASSSFRGGVGANVLTF.

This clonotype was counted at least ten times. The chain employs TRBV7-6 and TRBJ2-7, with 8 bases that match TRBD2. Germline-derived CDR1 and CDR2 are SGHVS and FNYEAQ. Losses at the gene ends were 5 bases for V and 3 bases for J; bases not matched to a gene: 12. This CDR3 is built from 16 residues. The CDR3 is CASSRTGGTSGYEQYF. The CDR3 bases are TGTGCCAGCAGCCGAACGGGAGGGACTAGTGGCTACGAGCAGTACTTC.

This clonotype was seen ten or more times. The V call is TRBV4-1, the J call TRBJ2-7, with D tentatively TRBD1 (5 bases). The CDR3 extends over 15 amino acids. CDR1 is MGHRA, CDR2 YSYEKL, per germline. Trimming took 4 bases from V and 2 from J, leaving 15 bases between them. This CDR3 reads CASSPGMRSTYEQYF. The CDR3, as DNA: TGCGCCAGCAGCCCAGGGATGAGGTCCACCTACGAGCAGTACTTC.

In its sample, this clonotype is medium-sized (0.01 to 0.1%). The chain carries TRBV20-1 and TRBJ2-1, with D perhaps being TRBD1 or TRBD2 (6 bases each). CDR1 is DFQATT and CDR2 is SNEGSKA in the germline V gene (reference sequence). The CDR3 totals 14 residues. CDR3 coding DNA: TGCAGCGCCTTCGGGGGCGGGACCTACAATGAGCAGTTCTTC. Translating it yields CSAFGGGTYNEQFF.

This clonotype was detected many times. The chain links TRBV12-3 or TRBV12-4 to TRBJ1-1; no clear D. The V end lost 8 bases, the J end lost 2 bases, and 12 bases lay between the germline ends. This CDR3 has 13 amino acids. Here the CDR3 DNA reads TGTGCCAGCGCTTTCCAGGCTAACACTGAAGCTTTCTTT. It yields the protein CASAFQANTEAFF.

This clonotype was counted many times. The CDR3 spells CASSLDRNNEQFF. In DNA form, the CDR3 reads TGTGCCAGCAGCTTAGACAGAAACAATGAGCAGTTCTTC. The chain recombines TRBV11-2 with TRBJ2-1; the D is unclear. Deletions cut 0 bases from V and 5 bases from J, with 5 bases between. The CDR3 is made up of 13 amino acids. CDR1 SGHAT and CDR2 FQNNGV come from the germline V gene.

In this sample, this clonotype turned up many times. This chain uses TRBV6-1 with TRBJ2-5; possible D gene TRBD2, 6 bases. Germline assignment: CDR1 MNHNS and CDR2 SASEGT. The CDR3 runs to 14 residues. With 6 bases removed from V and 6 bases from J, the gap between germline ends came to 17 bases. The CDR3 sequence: CASSVAGFLKTQYF. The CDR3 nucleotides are TGTGCCAGCAGCGTCGCGGGGTTTCTCAAGACCCAGTACTTC.

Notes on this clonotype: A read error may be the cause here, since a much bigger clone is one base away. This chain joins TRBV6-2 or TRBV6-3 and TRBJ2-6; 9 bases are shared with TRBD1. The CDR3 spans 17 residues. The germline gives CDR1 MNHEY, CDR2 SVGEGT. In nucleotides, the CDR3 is TGTGCCAGCTTAGGGACAGGGAGACGCTCTGGGGCCAACGTCCTGTCTTTC. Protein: CASLGTGRRSGANVLSF.

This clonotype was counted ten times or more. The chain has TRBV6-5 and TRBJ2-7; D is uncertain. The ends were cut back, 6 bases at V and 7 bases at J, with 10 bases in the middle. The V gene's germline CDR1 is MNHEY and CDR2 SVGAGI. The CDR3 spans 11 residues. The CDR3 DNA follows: TGTGCCAGCAGAACCCCTGGGGAGCAGTACTTC. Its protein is CASRTPGEQYF.

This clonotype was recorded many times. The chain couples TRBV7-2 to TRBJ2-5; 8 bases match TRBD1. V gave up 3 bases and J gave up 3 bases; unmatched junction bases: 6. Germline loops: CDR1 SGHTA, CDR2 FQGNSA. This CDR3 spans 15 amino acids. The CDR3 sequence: CASSFQGAWEETQYF. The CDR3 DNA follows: TGTGCCAGCAGCTTTCAGGGGGCTTGGGAAGAGACCCAGTACTTC.

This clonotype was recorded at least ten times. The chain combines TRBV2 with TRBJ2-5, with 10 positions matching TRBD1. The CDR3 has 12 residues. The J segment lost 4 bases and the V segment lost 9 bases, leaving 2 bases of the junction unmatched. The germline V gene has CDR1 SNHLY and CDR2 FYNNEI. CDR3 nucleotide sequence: TGTGCCAGTAGGGACAGGGGAGAGACCCAGTACTTC. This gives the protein CASRDRGETQYF. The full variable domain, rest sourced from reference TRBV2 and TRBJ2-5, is EPEVTQTPSHQVTQMGQEVILRCVPISNHLYFYWYRQILGQKVEFLVSFYNNEISEKSEIFDDQFSVERPDGSNFTLKIRSTKLEDSAMYFCASRDRGETQYFGPGTRLLVL.